The 5 T cell receptor beta chains given below trace back to one sample, sequenced in a study of shared clonotypes between healthy human individuals. Only in-frame clones appear in the TCRdb table, and some are missing; sequencing was by immunoSEQ multiplex PCR. The sample lists about 2.4 million clones, over 85% occurring once. The sequencing input was naive CD4+ T cells sorted from blood. Regarding subset: CD45RA+ positively selected. The receptors here all came from a man between 18 and 29 years old in good health.

The CDR3 bases are TGTGCCATCCCCCGGTCCCTGGCGGGGGGCACAGATACGCAGTATTTT. Protein product: CAIPRSLAGGTDTQYF. The chain is built from TRBV7-2 and TRBJ2-3; 7 bases line up with TRBD2. The CDR3 is 16 residues long. Germline lookup yields CDR1 SGHTA and CDR2 FQGNSA. The ends lost 10 bases at V and 1 base at J; junction bases unmatched: 14.

V and J are TRBV6-1 and TRBJ1-5; D gene unclear. The germline gives CDR1 MNHNS, CDR2 SASEGT. Trimming left V 6 bases short and J 11 bases short, with 14 bases between. The CDR3 is made up of 12 amino acids. CDR3 residues: CASRTDKGAQHF. CDR3 nucleotides: TGTGCCAGCAGGACTGACAAAGGAGCCCAGCATTTT.

The chain carries TRBV11-2 and TRBJ2-5; 7 bases fit TRBD1. Germline V gene sequence: CDR1 SGHAT, CDR2 FQNNGV. V lost 5 bases and J lost 4; bases outside the gene matches: 10. The CDR3 contains 15 residues. In DNA form, the CDR3 reads TGTGCCAGCAGCATCGGGACAGCGAGGGGAGAGACCCAGTACTTC. Protein product: CASSIGTARGETQYF.

Note on this clone: Within the sample, other DNA sequences also encode this same CDR3. The chain has TRBV11-2 and TRBJ2-7, with D perhaps matching TRBD2 (5 bases). Germline CDR1 is SGHAT and CDR2 is FQNNGV. Trimming left V 5 bases short and J 2 bases short, with 10 bases between. The CDR3 extends over 13 amino acids. The CDR3 loop reads CASSLGGPYEQYF. CDR3 sequence (DNA): TGTGCCAGCAGCCTTGGCGGGCCCTACGAGCAGTACTTC.

V is TRBV27 and J is TRBJ2-4; possibly TRBD1 for D (6 bases). From germline, CDR1 is MNHEY and CDR2 SMNVEV (reference sequence). The CDR3 is 15 amino acids. V was cut by 4 bases and J by 1 base, with 11 bases left in between. The CDR3 protein is CASSSGQMAKNIQYF. The CDR3 bases are TGTGCCAGCAGTTCCGGACAGATGGCCAAAAACATTCAGTACTTC.